Each of the 18 T cell receptor beta chains below was sequenced from the same sample in a study of blood T cell repertoires in COVID-19. Assay used: immunoSEQ multiplex PCR; TCRdb lists only in-frame clones, some missing. The sample gives 130,000 to 150,000 clones, 87% of which show up once; approximately 40% is in the top ten. The specimen sequenced was peripheral blood. Receptors originate from a man between 45 and 60 years old who had recovered from COVID-19.

The chain has TRBV5-1 and TRBJ1-3; possibly TRBD1 for D (5 bases). Trimming shortened V by 0 bases and J by 2 bases, and 12 bases separated the two germline ends. Looked up from germline, CDR1 is SGHRS and CDR2 is YFSETQ. The CDR3 is made up of 16 amino acids. CDR3 bases: TGCGCCAGCAGCTTGGACGTGCAGGGCGCTGGAAACACCATATATTTT. This gives the protein CASSLDVQGAGNTIYF.

The CDR3 loop reads CASSIAGAGGPYEQFF. The CDR3 nucleotides are TGTGCCAGTAGTATAGCTGGAGCGGGGGGGCCGTATGAGCAGTTCTTC. The V gene is TRBV19, the J gene TRBJ2-1, with 10 bases fitting TRBD2. There are 16 residues in the CDR3. With V trimmed by 1 base and J by 8 bases, 8 bases remained unmatched. Germline CDR1 and CDR2: LNHDA and SQIVND (reference sequence).

J is TRBJ2-1 and V is TRBV11-3; D might be TRBD2 (5 bases). The CDR3 runs 13 residues. Trimming removed 5 bases from V and 3 bases from J, with 8 bases in between. Germline values: CDR1 SGHNT, CDR2 YENEEA. The CDR3 sequence is CASSPRDYNEQFF. CDR3 nucleotide sequence: TGTGCCAGCAGCCCCCGGGACTACAATGAGCAGTTCTTC.

This clone was detected only once. The gene calls are TRBV6-1 and TRBJ1-2, with D possibly being TRBD1 (6 bases). This CDR3 comprises 16 residues. V shed 3 bases and J shed 2 bases, with 16 bases lying between them. Germline V lookup: CDR1 MNHNS, CDR2 SASEGT. CDR3 protein: CASSEPGGHSNYGYTF. The CDR3 bases are TGTGCCAGCAGTGAGCCTGGGGGACATTCCAACTATGGCTACACCTTC.

The V and J genes are TRBV7-9 and TRBJ2-7; D gene unclear. The CDR3 spans 12 residues. CDR1 and CDR2 (germline): SEHNR, FQNEAQ (reference sequence). V gave up 4 bases and J gave up 0 bases, with 4 bases separating them. For the CDR3, the DNA is TGTGCCAGCAGCTATAGCTCCTACGAGCAGTACTTC. This translates into CASSYSSYEQYF. Variable domain in full (rest from reference TRBV7-9 and TRBJ2-7): DTGVSQNPRHKITKRGQNVTFRCDPISEHNRLYWYRQTLGQGPEFLTYFQNEAQLEKSRLLSDRFSAERPKGSFSTLEIQRTEQGDSAMYLCASSYSSYEQYFGPGTRLTVT.

The chain links TRBV10-3 to TRBJ2-5; the D is unclear. The V end was cut by 3 bases, the J end by 7 bases, with 6 bases between. CDR3 length: 11 residues. The germline gives CDR1 ENHRY, CDR2 SYGVKD. The CDR3 DNA sequence: TGTGCCATCAGTGACGGGTCGACCCAGTACTTC. It is translated as CAISDGSTQYF.

The chain couples TRBV5-1 to TRBJ1-6; D is ambiguous. The CDR3 loop spans 13 amino acids. Looked up from germline, CDR1 is SGHRS and CDR2 is YFSETQ. Trimming pared 0 bases from V and 9 bases from J, leaving 7 bases between. The CDR3 bases are TGCGCCAGCAGCTTGGCGGGTCGTTCACCCCTCCACTTT. Translated, it gives CASSLAGRSPLHF.

The chain's CDR3 is CASSQAQGYTF. The CDR3 region has the DNA TGCGCCAGCAGCCAAGCCCAGGGCTACACCTTC. The chain recombines TRBV4-1 with TRBJ1-2; D remains unclear. V was pared by 1 base and J by 8 bases, with 5 bases between. This CDR3 comprises 11 residues. Germline values: CDR1 MGHRA, CDR2 YSYEKL.

The rearrangement links TRBV18 to TRBJ1-3; D not certain. Trimming cost V 2 bases and J 4 bases, with 9 bases left between them. Germline V CDR1 and CDR2: KGHSH, LQKENI. The CDR3 spans 14 residues. This CDR3 is CASSPTGAGNTIYF. CDR3 in DNA: TGTGCCAGCTCACCAACTGGAGCGGGAAACACCATATATTTT.

The chain recombines TRBV7-6 with TRBJ1-2; possibly TRBD1 for D (6 bases). Germline CDR1 SGHVS, CDR2 FNYEAQ. Trimming stripped 5 bases from V and 4 bases from J, with 17 bases between. This CDR3 has 15 amino acids. The CDR3 coding sequence is TGTGCCAGCAGCCTGGGGGCAGCTAACCTCTATGGCTACACCTTC. It translates to CASSLGAANLYGYTF.

This chain links TRBV5-6 with TRBJ1-5; 9 nucleotides match TRBD1. There are 17 residues in the CDR3. CDR1 is SGHDT, CDR2 YYEEEE, per germline. Unmatched junction bases numbered 7, after V lost 3 bases and J lost 0 bases. The CDR3 DNA is TGTGCCAGCAGCTACCGCGGGACAGGGTATAGCAATCAGCCCCAGCATTTT. It specifies CASSYRGTGYSNQPQHF.

This CDR3 reads CSATRTGEAFF. The CDR3 DNA sequence: TGCAGTGCTACCCGGACAGGGGAAGCTTTCTTT. This rearrangement joins TRBV20-1 to TRBJ1-1; TRBD1 agrees at 8 bases. This CDR3 has 11 residues. The trim removed 4 bases at V and 8 bases at J, leaving 3 bases unmatched. Germline V gene sequence: CDR1 DFQATT, CDR2 SNEGSKA (reference sequence).

J is TRBJ2-1 and V is TRBV9, with D possibly matching TRBD1 (5 bases). The CDR3 loop spans 12 amino acids. Trimming took 3 bases from V and 7 from J, leaving 8 bases between them. Germline V gene sequence: CDR1 SGDLS, CDR2 YYNGEE. CDR3 DNA: TGTGCCAGCAGCGGGACACCAAATGAGCAGTTCTTC. Translation: CASSGTPNEQFF.

The J gene is TRBJ2-1, the V gene TRBV5-6, with TRBD1 matching over 11 bases. Germline V CDR1 and CDR2: SGHDT, YYEEEE. The CDR3 consists of 15 residues. J lost 2 bases, V lost 4 bases, and 2 bases had no gene match. CDR3: CASSLDRGPYNEQFF. The CDR3 nucleotides are TGTGCCAGCAGCCTGGACAGGGGGCCCTACAATGAGCAGTTCTTC.

This clone was counted a single time. The chain combines TRBV5-1 with TRBJ2-2, with D possibly matching TRBD2 (6 bases). This CDR3 contains 16 residues. The germline CDR1 and CDR2 sequences are SGHRS and YFSETQ. Trimming removed 0 bases at V and 3 bases at J, with 12 bases between. The CDR3 reads CASSLEFGGDTGELFF. CDR3 DNA sequence: TGCGCCAGCAGCTTGGAGTTTGGAGGGGACACCGGGGAGCTGTTTTTT.

V and J are TRBV19 and TRBJ1-5; perhaps TRBD1 as D (5 bases). V lost 8 bases and J 0 bases, leaving 8 bases between the germline ends. The germline V gene has CDR1 LNHDA and CDR2 SQIVND (reference sequence). The CDR3 loop spans 13 amino acids. The CDR3 coding sequence is TGTGCCAGTTCAGACAGTAGCAATCAGCCCCAGCATTTT. It codes for CASSDSSNQPQHF.

J is TRBJ1-5 and V is TRBV5-1, with D tentatively TRBD1 (5 bases). The germline gives CDR1 SGHRS, CDR2 YFSETQ. The CDR3 runs 15 residues. V dropped 2 bases and J dropped 1 base, with 10 bases sitting between them. The CDR3 sequence: CASSFQGGSNQPQHF. For the CDR3, the DNA is TGCGCCAGCAGCTTTCAGGGAGGAAGCAATCAGCCCCAGCATTTT.

This clone was observed a single time. The chain employs TRBV18 and TRBJ1-2; TRBD1 might be the D (5 bases). Trimming took 4 bases from V and 2 from J, leaving 11 bases between them. CDR1 and CDR2 (germline): KGHSH, LQKENI. CDR3 length: 14 amino acids. CDR3 amino acids: CASSLGDSNYGYTF. The CDR3 DNA reads as TGTGCCAGCTCACTAGGGGACTCCAACTATGGCTACACCTTC.